A single sample gave rise to the 25 T cell receptor beta chains below, sequenced in a study of T cells in Graves' hyperthyroidism and ophthalmopathy. Regions amplified from RNA transcripts were the TCR beta CDR3 regions. First-round RT-PCR with HTBI primers amplified the TCR CDR3 region. One entry per CDR3 protein results from TCRdb running MiXCR on the multiplex PCR reads. The profile shows hundreds of thousands of distinct CDR3 sequences, roughly 14% of them singletons. Input material: blood. These receptors were collected from a man aged 18-30 years with Graves' ophthalmopathy.

With regard to this clonotype: Being one base from a much bigger clone, this may be a read error. CDR3 sequence reads: CSARATGVWETQYF. Written as DNA, the CDR3 is TGCAGTGCTAGAGCGACCGGGGTATGGGAGACCCAGTACTTC. The chain uses TRBV20-1 and TRBJ2-5; possible D gene TRBD2, 5 bases. The V gene's germline CDR1 is DFQATT and CDR2 SNEGSKA (reference sequence). Trimming pared 1 base from V and 5 bases from J, leaving 14 bases between. The CDR3 totals 14 residues.

The rearrangement links TRBV20-1 to TRBJ1-6; tentatively, D is TRBD1 (5 bases). The germline gives CDR1 DFQATT, CDR2 SNEGSKA (reference sequence). V was clipped by 0 bases and J by 0 bases, with 15 bases between them. The CDR3 has 18 residues. The CDR3 protein is CSARDLRDPSSYNSPLHF. As DNA, the CDR3 is TGCAGTGCTAGAGATCTCAGGGACCCGAGCTCCTATAATTCACCCCTCCACTTT.

The table lists this clonotype with many counts. The chain is built from TRBV11-3 and TRBJ1-1; no clear D gene. The length of the CDR3 is 14 residues. CDR1 is SGHNT and CDR2 is YENEEA in the germline V gene. Trimming cost V 7 bases and J 1 base, with 13 bases left between them. The CDR3 sequence: CASTPPGPNTEAFF. Here the CDR3 DNA reads TGTGCCAGCACCCCCCCCGGGCCGAACACTGAAGCTTTCTTT.

On this clonotype: A much larger clone lies a single base off, so this may be a read error. The chain couples TRBV11-2 to TRBJ1-2, with no clear D. CDR1 and CDR2 from the germline V gene are SGHAT and FQNNGV. Trimming left V 5 bases short and J 6 bases short, with 19 bases between. The CDR3 extends over 15 amino acids. CDR3 sequence (DNA): TGTGCCAGCAGCCCTTCGTTCGGGGAATACCATGGCTACACCTTC. Translating it yields CASSPSFGEYHGYTF.

This clonotype has at least ten counts. The rearrangement uses TRBV7-2 and TRBJ2-1, with 11 bases aligning to TRBD2. From germline, CDR1 is SGHTA and CDR2 FQGNSA. The CDR3 length is 15 residues. Trimming took 5 bases from V and 9 from J; bases not matched to a gene: 9. The CDR3 region is CASSPLVLAGGEQFF. The CDR3 nucleotides are TGTGCCAGCAGCCCCCTTGTGCTAGCGGGAGGTGAGCAGTTCTTC.

This clonotype was seen a handful of times. The genes are TRBV10-2 and TRBJ1-6; weak D call: TRBD1 (5 bases). V was cut by 10 bases and J by 7 bases, with 17 bases left in between. Germline CDR1 reads WSHSY; CDR2 reads SAAADI. The CDR3 length is 14 residues. The chain's CDR3 is CAISEGWGNSPLHF. The CDR3 coding sequence is TGCGCCATCTCCGAAGGGTGGGGCAATTCACCCCTCCACTTT.

The genes are TRBV5-1 and TRBJ2-7; D not resolved. Germline loops: CDR1 SGHRS, CDR2 YFSETQ. The CDR3 spans 13 residues. The V gene lost 0 bases and the J gene lost 3 bases, with 7 bases spanning the gap. Here the CDR3 reads CASSLALFYEQYF. The CDR3 DNA reads TGCGCCAGCAGCTTGGCACTTTTCTACGAGCAGTACTTC.

This clonotype has a count of ten or more. The CDR3 nucleotides read TGCGCCAGCAGACACCAAAACACTGAAGCTTTCTTT. Its translation is CASRHQNTEAFF. The V and J genes are TRBV4-1 and TRBJ1-1; D not resolved. Germline V gene sequence: CDR1 MGHRA, CDR2 YSYEKL. Trimming shortened V by 6 bases and J by 2 bases, and 7 bases separated the two germline ends. The CDR3 spans 12 residues.

This clonotype was found many times. The V call is TRBV12-3 or TRBV12-4, the J call TRBJ2-5, with no clear D. The CDR3 length is 14 residues. The germline V and J ends were trimmed by 2 bases and 3 bases, with 10 bases remaining between them. The DNA of the CDR3 is TGTGCCAGCAGTTTAAGGCAGATTGAAGAGACCCAGTACTTC. Its protein is CASSLRQIEETQYF.

This clonotype has at least ten counts. The V call is TRBV12-3 or TRBV12-4, the J call TRBJ2-3, with no clear D. CDR3 length: 15 amino acids. The germline V and J ends were trimmed by 0 bases and 4 bases, with 11 bases remaining between them. Here the CDR3 reads CASSLAGRVPDTQYF. CDR3 in DNA: TGTGCCAGCAGTTTAGCGGGCCGTGTCCCAGATACGCAGTATTTT.

This clonotype has at least ten counts. One end of the junction varies from germline; a read error may be responsible. The genes are TRBV3-1 and TRBJ2-5, with 11 bases aligning to TRBD2. The CDR3 runs to 16 residues. CDR1 is LGHDT, CDR2 YNNKEL, per germline (reference sequence). The CDR3 region is CASSHLSGGAQKTQYF. The CDR3 bases are TGTGCCAGCAGCCACCTTAGCGGGGGGGCCCAAAAGACCCAGTACTTC.

This clonotype has a handful of counts. The rearrangement links TRBV20-1 to TRBJ2-7; TRBD2 might be the D (5 bases). Germline CDR1 reads DFQATT; CDR2 reads SNEGSKA (reference sequence). V was pared by 1 base and J by 2 bases, with 9 bases between. The CDR3 loop spans 13 amino acids. The CDR3 here is CSARVSGAYEQYF. CDR3 DNA sequence: TGCAGTGCTAGAGTATCCGGGGCCTACGAGCAGTACTTC.

The gene calls are TRBV24-1 and TRBJ1-2; TRBD1 aligns across 10 bases. V was clipped by 3 bases and J by 6 bases; unmatched bases: 6. Looked up from germline, CDR1 is KGHDR and CDR2 is SFDVKD. The CDR3 is made up of 15 amino acids. CDR3 residues: CATSDPGTGVDGYTF. The CDR3 region has the DNA TGTGCCACCAGTGATCCCGGGACAGGGGTCGATGGCTACACCTTC.

This clonotype was detected a few times. A junction boundary mismatches the germline segment, possibly from a read error. This chain connects TRBV20-1 to TRBJ1-6; 10 bases are shared with TRBD1. Germline V gene data show CDR1 as DFQATT and CDR2 as SNEGSKA (reference sequence). The CDR3 has 14 amino acids. CDR3 nucleotide sequence: TGCAGTGCGCACATGACAGGGGGCTATTCACCCTTCCACTTT. This encodes CSAHMTGGYSPFHF.

This clonotype has a count of ten or more. The chain combines TRBV28 with TRBJ2-2; TRBD2 matches 7 bases. This CDR3 has 16 residues. Trimming took 7 bases from V and 7 from J; bases not matched to a gene: 15. CDR1 MDHEN and CDR2 SYDVKM come from the germline V gene. CDR3 sequence (DNA): TGTGCCAGCACTCTATCTAAGGGAGGGCTAATCGGGGAGCTGTTTTTT. Its protein product is CASTLSKGGLIGELFF.

This clonotype occurred a few times. J is TRBJ1-1 and V is TRBV19; 8 positions match TRBD1. V dropped 4 bases and J dropped 3; count of bases not matched to a gene: 7. This CDR3 contains 15 residues. Germline lookup yields CDR1 LNHDA and CDR2 SQIVND (reference sequence). CDR3 amino acids: CASSSGTGGYTEAFF. CDR3 coding DNA: TGTGCCAGTAGTAGCGGAACAGGGGGTTACACTGAAGCTTTCTTT.

This chain joins TRBV12-3 or TRBV12-4 and TRBJ2-2; D is ambiguous. Between the trimmed V and J ends, which lost 6 bases and 5 bases, there was a span of 16 bases. The CDR3 spans 15 residues. CDR3: CASSPPDGQTGELFF. The CDR3 nucleotides are TGTGCCAGCAGCCCCCCAGACGGGCAGACCGGGGAGCTGTTTTTT.

This clonotype was seen more than once but under ten times. The chain has TRBV19 and TRBJ2-7; no clear D. The CDR3 has 15 residues. V lost 10 bases to trimming and J lost 0 bases, with 19 bases between them. Per the germline V gene, CDR1 is LNHDA and CDR2 is SQIVND (reference sequence). CDR3 sequence reads: CATKPRAQSSYEQYF. CDR3 bases: TGTGCCACTAAACCCCGGGCCCAGAGCTCCTACGAGCAGTACTTC.

This clonotype was counted a few times. The rearrangement links TRBV20-1 to TRBJ2-1; 10 bases align to TRBD2. V lost 3 bases, J lost 2 bases, and 7 bases stayed unmatched. This CDR3 is 16 amino acids long. Germline values: CDR1 DFQATT, CDR2 SNEGSKA (reference sequence). CDR3 residues: CSARRGSGGAYNEQFF. The CDR3 bases are TGCAGTGCTAGGAGAGGAAGCGGGGGGGCCTACAATGAGCAGTTCTTC.

In its sample, this clonotype was seen many times. The chain combines TRBV5-5 with TRBJ2-2; TRBD1 is a possible D gene (6 bases). Deletions cut 4 bases from V and 5 bases from J, with 15 bases between. Germline-derived CDR1 and CDR2 are SGHKS and YYEKEE (reference sequence). The CDR3 is made up of 15 amino acids. The CDR3 sequence is CASSPWQGWTGELFF. CDR3 in DNA: TGTGCCAGCAGCCCTTGGCAGGGGTGGACCGGGGAGCTGTTTTTT.

This clonotype has a count of ten or more. This sequence joins TRBV20-1 and TRBJ2-5; no definite D call. V gave up 3 bases and J gave up 3 bases, with 11 bases separating them. The CDR3 length is 13 residues. Germline V gives CDR1 DFQATT, CDR2 SNEGSKA (reference sequence). CDR3 DNA: TGCAGTGCTAGGGGATCGCTAAAAGAGACCCAGTACTTC. This gives the protein CSARGSLKETQYF.

This clonotype was counted only a few times. The chain is built from TRBV15 and TRBJ2-2; D unclear. V dropped 6 bases and J dropped 6 bases, with 17 bases sitting between them. The CDR3 runs 15 residues. Germline values: CDR1 LNHNV, CDR2 YYDKDF (reference sequence). CDR3 bases: TGTGCCACCAGTACGGACCCCGTAGTCTCCGGGGAGCTGTTTTTT. Translation gives CATSTDPVVSGELFF.

As to this clonotype: A much larger clone lies a single base off, so this may be a read error. This chain joins TRBV16 and TRBJ1-5, with TRBD1 matching over 7 bases. CDR1 and CDR2 (germline): KGHSY, FQNENV. The CDR3 runs 15 residues. V dropped 3 bases and J dropped 11; count of bases not matched to a gene: 13. CDR3 sequence: CASSHERDSLRAQHF. The CDR3 DNA is TGTGCCAGCAGCCATGAGAGGGACAGTTTACGGGCCCAGCATTTT.

This clonotype was counted a few times. The chain recombines TRBV4-1 with TRBJ2-3; D is undetermined. V lost 1 base, J lost 2 bases, and 13 bases lay in between. Germline V gives CDR1 MGHRA, CDR2 YSYEKL. The CDR3 loop spans 16 amino acids. CDR3 region: CASSQVRDQFTDTQYF. The CDR3 DNA sequence: TGCGCCAGCAGCCAAGTGAGAGACCAATTCACAGATACGCAGTATTTT.

There are many counts of this clonotype. J is TRBJ2-7 and V is TRBV30; 8 bases match TRBD2. Germline trimming cut 0 bases from V and 2 bases from J; bases unmatched to any gene: 0. Germline V gene sequence: CDR1 GTSNPN, CDR2 SVGIG (reference sequence). The CDR3 is 13 residues long. The CDR3 bases are TGTGCCTGGAGTGTCGGGGGGGCCTACGAGCAGTACTTC. It yields the protein CAWSVGGAYEQYF.